This T cell receptor (beta chain) comes out of a study of shared clonotypes between healthy human individuals. The CDR3 has 15 residues. Germline V gene sequence: CDR1 SGHDT, CDR2 YYEEEE. In its sample, this clone was seen a few times. The junction departs from the called germline gene at one end, perhaps through a read error. Using immunoSEQ multiplex PCR, the repertoire was profiled, and TCRdb retains in-frame clones only, with some absent. The table includes 2 million to 2.5 million clones, 95% detected once. Sequencing was carried out using naive CD4+ T cells sorted from blood. Noted subset: CD45RA+ positively selected. The V gene is TRBV5-6, the J gene TRBJ1-6; 9 nucleotides match TRBD1. This TCR came from a man younger than 35 in good health. The CDR3 region is CASSYRGRLNSPLHF. CDR3 sequence (DNA): TGTGCCAGCAGCTACAGGGGGCGCCTCAATTCGCCCCTCCACTTT.